This T cell receptor beta chain was sequenced during a study of memory CD4+ T cells and cytomegalovirus serostatus. Across the whole study: Donors were healthy Belgian adults, about ten CMV seropositive and about 24 seronegative.

Whole-study findings and limits: Repertoires predicted CMV serostatus with median bootstrapped AUC of about 0.95. CD4+ memory repertoires contained 67 of 164 reported CMV TCRbeta sequences.

The sort gate was single viable CD3+CD4+CD8-CD45RO+ cells for memory CD4+ T cells. The CDR3 totals 15 residues. V lost 10 bases and J lost 1; bases outside the gene matches: 10. The germline V gene has CDR1 SGHRS and CDR2 YFSETQ. Comments on this clone: Its antigen is as yet unknown.

Original handling: Out-of-frame sequences were removed, leaving 2,000,000 or so distinct TCRbeta sequences. Assay: immunoSEQ multiplex PCR; the TCRdb copy retains only in-frame clones and omits some. V and J calls and clone size are copied from that table; D and trimming were computed from the DNA. The sample consists of 45,000 to 65,000 clones, about three quarters of them appearing once. The chain has TRBV5-1 and TRBJ2-2; 7 positions agree with TRBD2. The sequenced sample consisted of memory CD4+ T cells from blood. The receptor's source is an adult in good health and CMV-seropositive. CDR3 loop: CASSWGGKNTGELFF. CDR3 bases: TGCGCCTCGAGTTGGGGGGGAAAGAACACCGGGGAGCTGTTTTTT.